This TCR beta chain stems from a study of memory CD4+ T cells and cytomegalovirus serostatus. The assay was immunoSEQ multiplex PCR, and TCRdb's table has in-frame clones only and misses some. The table includes some 58,000 clones, 77% detected once. This clone was recorded only once. The CDR3 extends over 16 amino acids. After removal of 0 bases from V and 5 bases from J, the junction contained 9 bases not matched to a gene. Germline lookup yields CDR1 GTSNPN and CDR2 SVGIG (reference sequence). The sort gate was single viable CD3+CD4+CD8-CD45RO+ cells for memory CD4+ T cells. The sequence derives from an adult in good health and CMV-seronegative. Material for sequencing was memory CD4+ T cells from blood. The rearrangement links TRBV30 to TRBJ2-7, with TRBD2 matching over 11 bases. CDR3 residues: CAWSVQRTSGSHEQYF. The CDR3 nucleotides read TGTGCCTGGAGTGTACAGAGGACTAGCGGGTCCCACGAGCAGTACTTC.